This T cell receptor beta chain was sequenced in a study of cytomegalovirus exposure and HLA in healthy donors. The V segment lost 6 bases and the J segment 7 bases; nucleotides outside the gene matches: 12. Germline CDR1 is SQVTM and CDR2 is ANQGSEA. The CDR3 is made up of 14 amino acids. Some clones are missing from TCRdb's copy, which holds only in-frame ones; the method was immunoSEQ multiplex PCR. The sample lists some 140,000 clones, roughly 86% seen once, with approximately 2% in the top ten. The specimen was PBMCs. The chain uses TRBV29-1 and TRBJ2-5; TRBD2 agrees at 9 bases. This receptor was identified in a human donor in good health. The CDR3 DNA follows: TGCAGCGTACACGGACTAGCGAGTGAGGCGACCCAGTACTTC. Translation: CSVHGLASEATQYF.